This T cell receptor beta chain was identified in a study of T cells in tuberculosis. Thawed, overnight-rested PBMC were stained with GMM-loaded CD1B tetramer, viability dye and anti-CD3, then sorted. The lipid loaded on the CD1B tetramers was C32 glucose monomycolate from Rhodococcus equi. PBMC for tetramer sorting were first depleted of CD14-expressing monocytes. Study-level results: The stringent gate may have excluded weak CD1B-GMM tetramer binders.

The table came from immunoSEQ multiplex PCR; TCRdb's copy has only in-frame clones and leaves some out. Of about 88,000 clones detected, roughly 88% appear once; the ten largest clones hold less than 2.5%. The CDR3 loop spans 15 amino acids. With 0 bases clipped from V and 3 bases from J, the junction kept 1 base outside the gene matches. Per the germline V gene, CDR1 is SGHNT and CDR2 is YYREEE (reference sequence). The sequence was collected from an adult woman with latent tuberculosis. This chain uses TRBV5-4 with TRBJ1-3; 9 bases align to TRBD1. Material: CD1b-GMM tetramer-negative cells sorted from PBMCs. The CDR3 is CASSLDRGLGNTIYF. CDR3 in DNA: TGTGCCAGCAGCTTGGACAGGGGGCTTGGAAACACCATATATTTT.